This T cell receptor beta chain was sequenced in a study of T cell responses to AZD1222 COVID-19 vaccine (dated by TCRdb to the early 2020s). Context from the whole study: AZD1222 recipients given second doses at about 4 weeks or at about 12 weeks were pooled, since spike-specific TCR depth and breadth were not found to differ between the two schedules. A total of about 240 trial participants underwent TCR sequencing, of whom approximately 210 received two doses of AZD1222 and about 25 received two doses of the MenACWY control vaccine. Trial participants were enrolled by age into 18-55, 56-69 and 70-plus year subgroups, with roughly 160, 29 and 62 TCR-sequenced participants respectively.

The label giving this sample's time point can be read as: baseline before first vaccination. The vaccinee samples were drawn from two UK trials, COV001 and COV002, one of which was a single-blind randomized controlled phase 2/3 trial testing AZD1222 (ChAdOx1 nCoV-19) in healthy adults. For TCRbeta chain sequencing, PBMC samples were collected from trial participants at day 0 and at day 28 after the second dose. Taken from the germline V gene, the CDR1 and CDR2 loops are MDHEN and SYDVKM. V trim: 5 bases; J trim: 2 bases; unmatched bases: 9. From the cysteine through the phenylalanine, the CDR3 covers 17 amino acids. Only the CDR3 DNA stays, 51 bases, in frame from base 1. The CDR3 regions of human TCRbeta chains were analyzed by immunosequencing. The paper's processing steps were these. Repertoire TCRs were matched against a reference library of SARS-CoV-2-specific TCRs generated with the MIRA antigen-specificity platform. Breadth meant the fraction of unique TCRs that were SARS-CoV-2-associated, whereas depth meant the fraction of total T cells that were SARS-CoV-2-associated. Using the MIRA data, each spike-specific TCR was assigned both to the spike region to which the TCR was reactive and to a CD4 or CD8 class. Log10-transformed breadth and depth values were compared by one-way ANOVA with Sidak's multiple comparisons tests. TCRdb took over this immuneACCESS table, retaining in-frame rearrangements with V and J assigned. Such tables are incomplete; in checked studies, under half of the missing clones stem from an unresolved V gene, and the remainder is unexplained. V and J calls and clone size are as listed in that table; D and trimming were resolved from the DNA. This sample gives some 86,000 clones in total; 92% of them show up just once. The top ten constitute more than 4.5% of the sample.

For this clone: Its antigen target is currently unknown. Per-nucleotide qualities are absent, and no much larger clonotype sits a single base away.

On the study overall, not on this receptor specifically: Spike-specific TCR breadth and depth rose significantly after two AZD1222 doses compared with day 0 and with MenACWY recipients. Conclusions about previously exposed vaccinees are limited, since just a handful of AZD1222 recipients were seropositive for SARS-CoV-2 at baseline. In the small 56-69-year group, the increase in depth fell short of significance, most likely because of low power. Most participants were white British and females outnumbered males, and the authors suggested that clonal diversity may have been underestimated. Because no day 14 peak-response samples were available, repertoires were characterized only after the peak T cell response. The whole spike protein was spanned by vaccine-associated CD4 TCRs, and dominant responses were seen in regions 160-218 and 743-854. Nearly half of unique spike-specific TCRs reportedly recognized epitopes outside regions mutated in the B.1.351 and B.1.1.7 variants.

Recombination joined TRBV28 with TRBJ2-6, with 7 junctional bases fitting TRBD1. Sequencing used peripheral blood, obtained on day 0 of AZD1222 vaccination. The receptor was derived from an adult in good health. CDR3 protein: CASSHLRDRAGANVLTF. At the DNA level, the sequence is TGTGCCAGCAGTCACCTCCGAGACAGGGCTGGGGCCAACGTCCTGACTTTC.